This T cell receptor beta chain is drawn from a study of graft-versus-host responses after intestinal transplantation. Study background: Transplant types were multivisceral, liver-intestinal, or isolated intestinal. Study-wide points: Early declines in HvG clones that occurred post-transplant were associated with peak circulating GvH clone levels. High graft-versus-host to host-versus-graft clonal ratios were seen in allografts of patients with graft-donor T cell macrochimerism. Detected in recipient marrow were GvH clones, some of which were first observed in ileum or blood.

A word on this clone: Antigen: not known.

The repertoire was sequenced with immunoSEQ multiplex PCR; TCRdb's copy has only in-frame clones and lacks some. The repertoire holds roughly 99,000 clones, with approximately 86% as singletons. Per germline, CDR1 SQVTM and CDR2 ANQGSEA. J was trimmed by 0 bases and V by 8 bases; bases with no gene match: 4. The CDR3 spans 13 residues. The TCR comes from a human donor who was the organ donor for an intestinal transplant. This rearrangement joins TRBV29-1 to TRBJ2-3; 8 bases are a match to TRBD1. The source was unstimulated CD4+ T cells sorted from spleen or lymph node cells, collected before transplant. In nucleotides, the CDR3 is TGCAGCTCCCGGGACAGGAGCACAGATACGCAGTATTTT. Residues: CSSRDRSTDTQYF.